This TCR beta chain appears in the sequencing data of a study of Ad26.COV2.S vaccination and SARS-CoV-2 variants. Produced via immunoSEQ multiplex PCR; TCRdb's table is partial and in-frame only. The data show approximately 97,000 clones, with 60% to 85% seen just once and 17% held by the top ten. This clone was picked up a small number of times. The CDR3 runs to 15 residues. Germline CDR1 SGHDT, CDR2 YYEEEE. V was cut by 1 base and J by 3 bases, with 11 bases left in between. The clonotype comes from a human donor who had recovered from COVID-19. The chain combines TRBV5-6 with TRBJ1-3; possibly TRBD1 for D (6 bases). Sample: peripheral blood, taken after recovery from COVID-19. The CDR3 reads CASSLTGIGGNTIYF. DNA of the CDR3: TGTGCCAGCAGCTTGACAGGGATCGGTGGAAACACCATATATTTT. The full variable domain, in which reference TRBV5-6 and TRBJ1-3 provide the parts outside the CDR3, is DAGVTQSPTHLIKTRGQQVTLRCSPKSGHDTVSWYQQALGQGPQFIFQYYEEEERQRGNFPDRFSGHQFPNYSSELNVNALLLGDSALYLCASSLTGIGGNTIYFGEGSWLTVV.